These T cell receptor beta chains were read from a single sample in a study of T cell repertoires in cytomegalovirus infection. No antigen has been assigned to these receptors. One entry per CDR3 protein results from TCRdb running MiXCR on the reads. The repertoire has 45,000 to 50,000 distinct CDR3 sequences, nearly 20% of them found once; the top ten carry about 48%. The sample here was CD8+ T cells from cultured PBMCs, taken from culture after CMV antigen stimulation. The receptors derive from a human donor in good health (CMV status not recorded). Some clones in this sample may be carry-over from other donors' samples. The CDR3 runs from the conserved cysteine through the conserved F or W. A D gene is named only where the DNA matches it firmly. The listing skips clone size in some rows; elsewhere it reads once, few, many or a size class.

TRBV27	TRBJ2-1	NA	NA	CASSLWRGVNEQFF	TGTGCCAGCAGCTTATGGAGGGGGGTGAATGAGCAGTTCTTC
TRBV9	TRBJ2-1	many	NA	CASSVDLGAGEQFF	TGTGCCAGCAGCGTAGATCTTGGGGCAGGTGAGCAGTTCTTC
TRBV9	TRBJ1-5	NA	NA	CAGSVGGYQPQHF	TGTGCCGGCAGCGTCGGAGGATATCAGCCCCAGCATTTT
TRBV10-3	TRBJ1-2	NA	NA	CAISEGPDVLVDYGYTF	TGTGCCATCAGTGAGGGCCCCGACGTCCTGGTAGACTATGGCTACACCTTC
TRBV9	TRBJ1-4	NA	NA	CASSAQGINEKLFF	TGTGCCAGCAGCGCACAGGGAATTAATGAAAAACTGTTTTTT
TRBV12-3/TRBV12-4	TRBJ2-3	many	TRBD2	CASRGGGLAALTDTQYF	TGTGCCAGCAGGGGGGGGGGACTAGCGGCCCTGACAGATACGCAGTATTTT
TRBV6-2/TRBV6-3	TRBJ2-1	many	TRBD2	CASSTSSTSRSYNEQFF	TGTGCCAGCAGCACTTCGTCGACTAGCCGATCCTACAATGAGCAGTTCTTC
TRBV14	TRBJ2-1	few	NA	CASGGLRFDEQFF	TGTGCCAGCGGGGGATTGCGTTTTGATGAGCAGTTCTTC
TRBV10-3	TRBJ2-7	few	TRBD1	CAISEDKSRDSTYEQYF	TGTGCCATCAGTGAGGACAAATCACGGGACAGCACATACGAGCAGTACTTC
TRBV11-2	TRBJ2-7	few	NA	CASSLGGQVGGGHEQYF	TGTGCCAGCAGCTTAGGAGGCCAGGTTGGGGGTGGCCACGAGCAGTACTTC
TRBV30	TRBJ2-7	few	NA	CAWSRSAGTLRYEQYF	TGTGCCTGGAGTAGATCCGCAGGTACCCTAAGATACGAGCAGTACTTC
TRBV4-3	TRBJ2-1	NA	NA	CASSQDRNRYNEQFF	TGCGCCAGCAGCCAAGACCGGAACAGATACAATGAGCAGTTCTTC
TRBV12-3/TRBV12-4	TRBJ1-6	many	NA	CASLRGGLNSPLHF	TGTGCCAGCCTACGGGGGGGCCTCAATTCACCCCTCCACTTT
TRBV2	TRBJ1-1	many	NA	CASGEGLNTEAFF	TGTGCCAGCGGCGAGGGTCTGAACACTGAAGCTTTCTTT
TRBV20-1	TRBJ2-7	NA	TRBD2	CSALTTGTSGSFSYEQYF	TGCAGTGCTCTAACGACCGGGACTAGCGGGAGTTTCTCCTACGAGCAGTACTTC
TRBV18	TRBJ2-3	NA	NA	CASAPFASQDTQYF	TGTGCCAGCGCACCATTTGCCAGCCAAGATACGCAGTATTTT
TRBV4-3	TRBJ2-3	NA	NA	CASSPKLAPEGDTQYF	TGCGCCAGCAGCCCGAAACTAGCTCCAGAGGGTGATACGCAGTATTTT
TRBV28	TRBJ2-5	many	NA	CASSPRQPRETQYF	TGTGCCAGCAGCCCCCGACAGCCGAGGGAGACCCAGTACTTC
TRBV5-1	TRBJ1-1	NA	NA	CASSPWGGGTEAFF	TGCGCCAGCAGCCCCTGGGGAGGGGGCACTGAAGCTTTCTTT
TRBV27	TRBJ2-6	NA	NA	CASSLSGANVLTF	TGTGCCAGCAGTTTAAGTGGGGCCAACGTCCTGACTTTC
TRBV28	TRBJ2-3	many	NA	CASSLLSSSRDTQYF	TGTGCCAGCAGTTTACTTAGCAGTTCCAGAGATACGCAGTATTTT
TRBV5-1	TRBJ1-4	many	TRBD1	CASSPGTGNEKLFF	TGCGCCAGCAGCCCCGGGACAGGGAATGAAAAACTGTTTTTT
TRBV6-1	TRBJ2-3	many	TRBD2	CASSLAGVIADTQYF	TGTGCCAGCAGTCTAGCGGGAGTGATTGCAGATACGCAGTATTTT
TRBV7-2	TRBJ2-1	many	NA	CASSLAGGGGNEQFF	TGTGCCAGCAGCTTAGCTGGGGGAGGGGGCAATGAGCAGTTCTTC
TRBV6-2/TRBV6-3	TRBJ1-2	few	NA	CASSSEGLNYGYTF	TGTGCCAGCAGTTCGGAGGGACTGAACTATGGCTACACCTTC
TRBV2	TRBJ1-1	many	NA	CASSEAHERALTEAFF	TGTGCCAGCAGTGAAGCCCACGAAAGGGCGTTAACTGAAGCTTTCTTT
TRBV12-3/TRBV12-4	TRBJ2-1	NA	NA	CASSFKGLDTEQFF	TGTGCCAGCAGTTTTAAAGGGTTGGATACCGAGCAGTTCTTC